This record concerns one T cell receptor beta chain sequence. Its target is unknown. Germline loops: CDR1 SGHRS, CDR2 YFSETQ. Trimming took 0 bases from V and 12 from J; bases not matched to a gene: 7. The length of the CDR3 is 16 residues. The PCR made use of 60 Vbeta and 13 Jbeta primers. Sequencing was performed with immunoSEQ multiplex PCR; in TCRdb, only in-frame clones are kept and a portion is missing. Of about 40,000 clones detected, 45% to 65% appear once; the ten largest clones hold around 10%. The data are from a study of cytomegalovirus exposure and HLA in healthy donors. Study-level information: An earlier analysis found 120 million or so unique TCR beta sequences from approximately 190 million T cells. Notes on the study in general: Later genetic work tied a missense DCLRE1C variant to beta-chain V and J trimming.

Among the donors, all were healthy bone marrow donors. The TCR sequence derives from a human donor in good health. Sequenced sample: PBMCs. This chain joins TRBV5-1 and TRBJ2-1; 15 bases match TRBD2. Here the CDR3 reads CASSLAGLAGGLGQFF. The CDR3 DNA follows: TGCGCCAGCAGCTTGGCTGGACTAGCGGGGGGGCTAGGGCAGTTCTTC.